This T cell receptor (beta chain) was sequenced in a study of blood T cell repertoires in COVID-19. Sequencing used immunoSEQ multiplex PCR; TCRdb keeps in-frame clones, though not all of them. The sample includes roughly 65,000 clones, over 70% of them seen just once. Germline CDR1 LNHDA, CDR2 SQIVND (reference sequence). V was clipped by 10 bases and J by 0 bases; unmatched bases: 11. The CDR3 sequence is 16 residues long. Sequenced: peripheral blood. V gene TRBV19 combines with J gene TRBJ1-5; 8 bases line up with TRBD1. The sequence was collected from a man in his 60s with acute or convalescent COVID-19. The DNA for the CDR3 is TGTGCCACCGTGGCCTCGGGACAGGCTAGCAATCAGCCCCAGCATTTT. The encoded protein is CATVASGQASNQPQHF.